This T cell receptor beta chain was sequenced for a study of blood T cell repertoires in COVID-19. Study-wide background: Acute-phase and convalescent COVID-19 samples originated in the United States, Italy and Spain. Sample material is recorded as cDNA or gDNA derived from T cells, B-cell-depleted T cells, or PBMCs.

This CDR3 has 15 residues. The V and J ends lost 6 bases and 8 bases, in that order; junction bases with no gene match: 12. CDR1 and CDR2 from the germline V gene are MNHEY and SVGAGI. Authors' processing steps: Scientists estimated how many nucleated cells there were by amplifying reference gene primers. Assay used: immunoSEQ multiplex PCR; TCRdb lists only in-frame clones, some missing. That table supplies the V and J calls and clone size; D and trimming were determined from the DNA. This table has approximately 340,000 clones, approximately 82% appearing once. Sample: peripheral blood. V usage is TRBV6-5 and J usage is TRBJ1-4; 7 bases line up with TRBD1. This TCR derives from a man aged 25-45 years with active or convalescent COVID-19. CDR3 bases: TGTGCCAGCAGGGGCCCGGGACAGAGGTCCGAAAAACTGTTTTTT. This translates into CASRGPGQRSEKLFF.